The rows below give T cell receptor beta chains drawn from one sample of a study of blood T cell repertoires in COVID-19. TCRdb's table, derived via immunoSEQ multiplex PCR, lists solely in-frame clones and lacks some. The sample carries approximately 440,000 clones, about 90% recorded once. The sequencing sample was made of PBMCs or T cells enriched from blood (not recorded which). The receptors derive from a man aged 18 to 29 who had recovered from COVID-19. Both conserved end residues are part of each CDR3. A D gene is named only where the DNA matches it firmly. Where a row states a size, it is once, few, many or the class of an expanded clone; other rows omit it.

cdr3_length	v_call	j_call	clone_size	d_call	cdr3_aa	cdr3_nt
12	TRBV28	TRBJ2-7	.	.	CASSLEVYEQYF	TGTGCCAGCAGTTTAGAGGTTTACGAGCAGTACTTC
17	TRBV10-3	TRBJ1-5	.	TRBD1	CAISESLGQGARQPQHF	TGTGCCATCAGTGAGTCACTGGGACAGGGGGCGCGTCAGCCCCAGCATTTT
14	TRBV5-1	TRBJ1-1	once	TRBD1	CASSSTGIGTEAFF	TGCGCCAGCAGCTCGACAGGGATCGGTACTGAAGCTTTCTTT
17	TRBV5-1	TRBJ2-7	once	.	CASSFYPRSVSSYEQYF	TGCGCCAGCAGCTTCTACCCCAGGTCCGTTAGCTCCTACGAGCAGTACTTC
15	TRBV24-1	TRBJ1-3	.	.	CATMTGPKMGNTIYF	TGTGCCACCATGACAGGTCCTAAAATGGGGAACACCATATATTTT
19	TRBV7-9	TRBJ2-1	.	TRBD2	CASSLVGTSARRLYNEQFF	TGTGCCAGCAGCTTAGTAGGGACTAGCGCCCGGCGTTTGTACAATGAGCAGTTCTTC
12	TRBV4-1	TRBJ1-2	few	.	CASSLPQGGYTF	TGCGCCAGCAGCCTGCCCCAGGGAGGCTACACCTTC
14	TRBV5-1	TRBJ2-7	.	.	CASDQAPGAHEQYF	TGCGCCAGCGACCAGGCCCCGGGAGCCCACGAGCAGTACTTC
16	TRBV6-2/TRBV6-3	TRBJ1-1	.	.	CASSYSEGREGPEAFF	TGTGCCAGCAGTTACTCGGAGGGGAGGGAAGGGCCTGAAGCTTTCTTT
15	TRBV6-5	TRBJ2-2	.	TRBD2	CASRQGLANTGELFF	TGTGCCAGCAGACAGGGACTAGCCAACACCGGGGAGCTGTTTTTT
18	TRBV24-1	TRBJ2-2	.	TRBD2	CATSAGAGLAPNTGELFF	TGTGCCACCAGTGCCGGGGCCGGACTAGCCCCTAACACCGGGGAGCTGTTTTTT
15	TRBV27	TRBJ1-2	.	TRBD1	CASRETGGAYYGYTF	TGTGCCAGCAGGGAAACAGGGGGCGCCTACTATGGCTACACCTTC
15	TRBV3-1/TRBV3-2	TRBJ2-6	once	.	CASSPTISGANVLTF	TGTGCCAGCAGCCCAACTATCTCTGGGGCCAACGTCCTGACTTTC
13	TRBV13	TRBJ2-7	once	.	CASSLEARDEQYF	TGTGCCAGCAGTCTCGAAGCGCGGGACGAGCAGTACTTC
13	TRBV5-1	TRBJ2-1	once	.	CASALTGYNEQFF	TGCGCCAGCGCACTCACAGGATACAATGAGCAGTTCTTC
14	TRBV25-1	TRBJ1-4	.	.	CASSKWGDEEKLFF	TGTGCCAGCAGTAAATGGGGGGACGAGGAAAAACTGTTTTTT
15	TRBV18	TRBJ1-2	once	TRBD1	CASSPGTGKVYGYTF	TGTGCCAGCTCACCCGGGACAGGGAAAGTCTATGGCTACACCTTC
15	TRBV19	TRBJ2-2	.	TRBD1	CATASGTDVEGELFF	TGTGCCACCGCATCCGGGACAGATGTCGAAGGGGAGCTGTTTTTT
15	TRBV28	TRBJ2-5	.	TRBD2	CASSSQGLAGGPLNF	TGTGCCAGCAGTTCCCAGGGACTAGCGGGAGGGCCTCTTAACTTC
12	TRBV9	TRBJ1-6	.	.	CASSAGDSPLHF	TGTGCCAGCAGCGCGGGGGATTCACCCCTCCACTTT
14	TRBV19	TRBJ2-1	once	TRBD1	CASSDRGGNNEQFF	TGTGCCAGTAGTGACAGGGGAGGAAACAATGAGCAGTTCTTC
16	TRBV5-1	TRBJ2-2	.	TRBD2	CASSFLAGGPTGELFF	TGCGCCAGCAGCTTCCTAGCGGGGGGGCCCACCGGGGAGCTGTTTTTT
15	TRBV4-2	TRBJ1-3	.	.	CASSQAQLSGNTIYF	TGTGCCAGCAGCCAGGCACAGCTTTCTGGAAACACCATATATTTT
16	TRBV2	TRBJ2-2	.	.	CASSPGRHSGTGELFF	TGTGCCAGCAGTCCCGGGAGACATAGTGGGACCGGGGAGCTGTTTTTT
14	TRBV6-5	TRBJ2-5	once	.	CASSYLGARETQYF	TGTGCCAGCAGTTATCTAGGGGCGCGGGAGACCCAGTACTTC
15	TRBV20-1	TRBJ1-4	.	.	CSASVEKGKGEKLFF	TGCAGTGCTAGTGTCGAGAAGGGGAAGGGTGAAAAACTGTTTTTT
13	TRBV27	TRBJ1-1	once	.	CASSVDRNTEAFF	TGTGCCAGCAGCGTGGACAGAAACACTGAAGCTTTCTTT
17	TRBV9	TRBJ1-4	.	.	CASSVSPVGSVNEKLFF	TGTGCCAGCAGCGTCAGCCCGGTGGGGAGTGTGAATGAAAAACTGTTTTTT
13	TRBV27	TRBJ1-4	.	.	CASSLALGPQLFF	TGTGCCAGCAGTTTAGCCCTGGGGCCTCAACTGTTTTTT
15	TRBV11-1	TRBJ2-5	.	TRBD1	CASSLSGTGTLTQYF	TGTGCCAGCAGCTTGTCTGGGACAGGGACTCTGACCCAGTACTTC
16	TRBV19	TRBJ1-2	.	.	CASSIFLTGDNYGYTF	TGTGCCAGTAGTATCTTTCTGACAGGCGATAACTATGGCTACACCTTC
14	TRBV28	TRBJ1-2	.	.	CASSPIQGVYGYTF	TGTGCCAGCAGTCCTATACAGGGCGTCTATGGCTACACCTTC
19	TRBV27	TRBJ1-6	.	TRBD1	CASSLPATGESSYNSPLHF	TGTGCCAGCAGTTTACCGGCAACAGGGGAGAGCTCCTATAATTCACCCCTCCACTTT
13	TRBV3-1/TRBV3-2	TRBJ1-2	.	.	CASSQVRNYGYTF	TGTGCCAGCAGCCAAGTCAGGAACTATGGCTACACCTTC
13	TRBV24-1	TRBJ1-6	.	.	CATSAGVGSPLHF	TGTGCCACCAGTGCAGGGGTTGGCTCACCCCTCCACTTT
16	TRBV19	TRBJ2-2	.	TRBD1	CASSRASDRVTGELFF	TGTGCCAGTAGTAGGGCTTCCGACAGGGTGACCGGGGAGCTGTTTTTT
16	TRBV7-6	TRBJ2-7	once	TRBD2	CASSLHLAGVSYEQYF	TGTGCCAGCAGCTTACATCTAGCGGGAGTCTCCTACGAGCAGTACTTC
14	TRBV13	TRBJ2-1	.	TRBD1	CASSLGQRYNEQFF	TGTGCCAGCAGTCTGGGACAGAGATACAATGAGCAGTTCTTC
14	TRBV27	TRBJ1-2	.	.	CASSLIRGDYGYTF	TGTGCCAGCAGTTTAATCCGGGGGGACTATGGCTACACCTTC
14	TRBV28	TRBJ1-5	.	TRBD1	CASSLRQGGQPQHF	TGTGCCAGCAGTCTGAGACAGGGTGGCCAGCCCCAGCATTTT
15	TRBV5-1	TRBJ1-5	once	.	CASSRDTAGGQPQHF	TGCGCCAGCAGCCGGGACACCGCAGGAGGTCAGCCCCAGCATTTT
15	TRBV19	TRBJ2-1	.	TRBD2	CASSPAGRTYNEQFF	TGTGCCAGTAGCCCAGCGGGACGGACCTACAATGAGCAGTTCTTC
15	TRBV6-5	TRBJ1-6	.	.	CASRFTGVYNSPLHF	TGTGCCAGCAGATTCACAGGAGTCTATAATTCACCCCTCCACTTT
13	TRBV7-2	TRBJ1-3	.	.	CASSTGFGNTIYF	TGTGCCAGCAGCACAGGGTTTGGAAACACCATATATTTT
17	TRBV11-2	TRBJ2-3	once	.	CASSSLGRGPRTDTQYF	TGTGCCAGCAGCTCGCTCGGGCGGGGGCCCCGCACAGATACGCAGTATTTT
13	TRBV29-1	TRBJ2-3	.	.	CSVELPVTDTQYF	TGCAGCGTTGAGCTGCCAGTCACAGATACGCAGTATTTT
14	TRBV6-6	TRBJ1-2	.	.	CASSRDIGNYGYTF	TGTGCCAGCAGCCGGGACATCGGCAACTATGGCTACACCTTC